The TCR delta chain under discussion was sequenced for a study of gamma-delta T cells after stem cell transplantation (dated by TCRdb to between 2015 and 2016). Concerning this clone: Its specific antigen is unknown. No per-base quality is available; no much larger clone lies one base away.

V ends up 0 bases short and J 4 bases short, with an unmatched junction base count of 38. The CDR3, cysteine through phenylalanine, is 25 amino acids long. Only the CDR3 part of the read is kept: 75 bases, read in frame from the first base. The CDR1 and CDR2 encoded by the germline V gene (reference sequence) are TVYSNPD and GDNSRS. Library generation was performed with RT-PCR. TCRdb lists the instrument as Illumina MiSeq. Clones were re-identified by TCRdb from the public reads with CATT, and rows with the same DNA were merged. The sample contains about 11,000 delta-chain clones, 30% to 40% of them found a single time. Under 3% of the sample comes from the top ten.

This chain joins TRDV3 to TRDJ2; TRDD3 aligns with 7 central bases. Sequenced: gamma-delta T cells. The TCR sequence derives from a human donor. It is not recorded whose cells these are; they may come from a transplant donor. The CDR3 corresponds to CAFSPFPRLPSQILGVPGGTAQLFF. The bases are TGTGCCTTTAGCCCCTTTCCTCGTCTTCCCTCTCAAATTCTGGGGGTTCCGGGGGGGACAGCACAACTCTTCTTT.